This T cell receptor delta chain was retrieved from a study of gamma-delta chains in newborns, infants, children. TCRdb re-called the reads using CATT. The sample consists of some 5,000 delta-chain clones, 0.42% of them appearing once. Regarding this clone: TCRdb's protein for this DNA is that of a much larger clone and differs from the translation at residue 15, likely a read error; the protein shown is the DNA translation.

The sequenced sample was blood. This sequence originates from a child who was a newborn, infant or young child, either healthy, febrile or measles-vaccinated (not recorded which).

The CDR3 sequence is CACDTGGSSWDTRQVFF. The CDR3 region has the DNA TGTGCCTGTGACACCGGGGGCTCATCCTGGGACACCCGACAGGTGTTTTTC. This sequence joins TRDV2 and TRDJ3; weak D call: TRDD3 (5 bases). The CDR3 runs to 17 residues. Looked up from germline, CDR1 is GEAIGNYY and CDR2 is EKD.